One and the same sample provided the 10 T cell receptor beta chains below, sequenced in a study of response to subunit inactivated influenza vaccine (dated by TCRdb to about 2018). The method was RT-PCR. The sequencer was an Illumina HiSeq 2500. TCRdb trimmed the raw reads at Q25, called clones with MiXCR and kept productive beta chains. Every CDR3 protein is listed once, alongside the most common genes and DNA of its rows. The sample table lists 490,000 or so distinct CDR3 sequences, under 9% of them with a count of one. Jointly, the top ten make up over 10% of the sample. Sequenced here: PBMCs from blood, sampled less than 30 months after vaccination. These receptors were obtained from a man between 45 and 75 years old who received an inactivated influenza vaccine. Donor details come from another sample of the same person, matched by shared clones.

This clonotype came up a few times. The V and J genes are TRBV20-1 and TRBJ1-6; no firm D call. The V and J ends lost 0 bases and 9 bases respectively, with 6 bases between them. Germline CDR1 reads DFQATT; CDR2 reads SNEGSKA (reference sequence). This CDR3 contains 12 residues. The CDR3 protein is CSARDLASPLHF. The CDR3 DNA reads as TGCAGTGCTAGAGATTTGGCTTCACCCCTCCACTTT.

V is TRBV11-2 and J is TRBJ2-5; no clear D. The CDR3 sequence is 15 residues long. V was trimmed by 1 base and J by 4 bases, leaving 13 bases between them. Germline V lookup: CDR1 SGHAT, CDR2 FQNNGV. The DNA for the CDR3 is TGTGCCAGCAGCTTAGGGAAGGATTGGCGAGAGACCCAGTACTTC. It is translated as CASSLGKDWRETQYF.

The chain combines TRBV5-4 with TRBJ2-1, with 7 bases that match TRBD2. V lost 4 bases, J lost 2 bases, and 6 bases stayed unmatched. This CDR3 has 15 residues. The germline CDR1 and CDR2 sequences are SGHNT and YYREEE (reference sequence). This chain's CDR3 is CASSLSGDPYNEQFF. CDR3 nucleotides: TGTGCCAGCAGCCTAAGCGGGGATCCCTACAATGAGCAGTTCTTC.

This chain joins TRBV20-1 and TRBJ2-1; 11 bases fit TRBD2. The CDR3 has 20 amino acids. CDR1 is DFQATT, CDR2 SNEGSKA, per germline (reference sequence). V lost 1 base to trimming and J lost 3 bases; unmatched junction nucleotides: 17. The chain's CDR3 is CSARGGPGLAAKGGYNEQFF. The CDR3 DNA sequence: TGCAGTGCTAGAGGGGGACCGGGACTAGCGGCCAAGGGGGGCTACAATGAGCAGTTCTTC.

This clonotype has just a few counts. The DNA for the CDR3 is TGTGCCATCAGTAGAGCCAGGGAACAAGCTTTCTTT. It is translated as CAISRAREQAFF. The J gene is TRBJ1-1, the V gene TRBV10-3; weak D call: TRBD1 (5 bases). The V gene lost 5 bases and the J gene lost 9 bases, with 13 bases spanning the gap. The CDR3 has 12 amino acids. Per the germline V gene, CDR1 is ENHRY and CDR2 is SYGVKD.

This clonotype was recorded at least ten times. This CDR3 is CASSLMLRGEAFF. The CDR3 nucleotides are TGTGCCAGCAGTTTGATGTTGAGGGGCGAAGCTTTCTTT. This chain uses TRBV12-3 or TRBV12-4 with TRBJ1-1; TRBD1 is a possible D gene (5 bases). V gave up 3 bases and J gave up 8 bases, with 13 bases separating them. This CDR3 is 13 amino acids long.

V is TRBV4-2 and J is TRBJ2-6; 7 bases match TRBD1. Germline CDR1 is LGHNA and CDR2 is YNFKEQ. Trimming took 3 bases from V and 2 from J; bases not matched to a gene: 4. This CDR3 spans 16 amino acids. The CDR3 bases are TGTGCCAGCAGCCACGATCAGGGGGCTGGGGCCAACGTCCTGACTTTC. Residues: CASSHDQGAGANVLTF.

This clonotype was picked up a small number of times. The chain has TRBV3-1 and TRBJ2-7; 8 bases fit TRBD1. Germline V lookup: CDR1 LGHDT, CDR2 YNNKEL (reference sequence). CDR3 length equals 15 residues. The V and J ends lost 4 bases and 1 base, in that order; junction bases with no gene match: 6. The CDR3 DNA follows: TGTGCCAGCAGCCCCGGACAGGGAAGATCCTACGAGCAGTACTTC. Translated: CASSPGQGRSYEQYF.

The sample holds many counts of this clonotype. J is TRBJ2-3 and V is TRBV12-3 or TRBV12-4; weak D call: TRBD1 (5 bases). This CDR3 region has 16 residues. Trimming stripped 4 bases from V and 1 base from J, with 15 bases between. CDR3 coding DNA: TGTGCCAGCAGTTCACAGGCGTTCACCCGCACAGATACGCAGTATTTT. It specifies CASSSQAFTRTDTQYF.

The chain carries TRBV4-2 and TRBJ1-1; tentative D call: TRBD1 (5 bases). Per germline, CDR1 LGHNA and CDR2 YNFKEQ. V shed 0 bases and J shed 5 bases, with 16 bases lying between them. The CDR3 totals 16 residues. Here the CDR3 reads CASSQDIRQGKTEAFF. As DNA, the CDR3 is TGTGCCAGCAGCCAAGATATTAGGCAGGGAAAAACTGAAGCTTTCTTT.